This TCR beta chain was obtained from a study of control samples from healthy donors and cancer patients. Germline V gene data show CDR1 as SGHRS and CDR2 as YFSETQ. The CDR3 spans 15 residues. V was cut by 4 bases and J by 0 bases, with 11 bases left in between. Clones were read by immunoSEQ multiplex PCR, and TCRdb kept only the in-frame ones, dropping some. This repertoire shows roughly 170,000 clones, under 95% found once; its top ten account for 1.2% to 1.5%. V and J are TRBV5-1 and TRBJ2-1, with D perhaps TRBD1 (6 bases). The sequence was obtained from a woman aged 18-29 years in good health. The sequencing input was blood. The CDR3 here is CASSVQGFSYNEQFF. CDR3 nucleotides: TGCGCCAGCAGCGTACAGGGATTCTCCTACAATGAGCAGTTCTTC.